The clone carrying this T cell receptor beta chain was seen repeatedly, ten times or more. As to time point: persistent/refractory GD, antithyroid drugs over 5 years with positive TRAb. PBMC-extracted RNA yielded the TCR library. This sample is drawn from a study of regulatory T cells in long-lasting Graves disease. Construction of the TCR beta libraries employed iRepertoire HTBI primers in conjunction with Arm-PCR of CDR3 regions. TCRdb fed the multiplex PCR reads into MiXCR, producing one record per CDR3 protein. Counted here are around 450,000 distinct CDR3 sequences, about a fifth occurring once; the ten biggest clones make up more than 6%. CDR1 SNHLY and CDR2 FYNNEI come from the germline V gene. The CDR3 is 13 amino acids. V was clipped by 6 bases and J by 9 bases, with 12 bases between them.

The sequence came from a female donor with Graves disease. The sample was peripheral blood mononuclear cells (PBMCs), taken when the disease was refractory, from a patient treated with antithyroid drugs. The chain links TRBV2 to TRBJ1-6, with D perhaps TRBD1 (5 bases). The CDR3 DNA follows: TGTGCCAGCAGGGTGATGGGGCCTTCACCCCTCCACTTT. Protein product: CASRVMGPSPLHF.